Below are 30 T cell receptor beta chains sequenced from a single sample in a study of blood T cell repertoires in COVID-19. Sequencing was performed with immunoSEQ multiplex PCR; in TCRdb, only in-frame clones are kept and a portion is missing. The sample contains 250,000 to 300,000 clones, 85% to 90% of which appear only once. The specimen was PBMCs or T cells enriched from blood (not recorded which). Every receptor here comes from a woman aged 55-69 years in a cohort exposed to, infected with or recovered from COVID-19 (not recorded which).

This chain connects TRBV11-3 to TRBJ2-5; tentatively, D is TRBD2 (7 bases). Germline V gene sequence: CDR1 SGHNT, CDR2 YENEEA. This CDR3 contains 17 residues. The V end was cut by 3 bases, the J end by 1 base, with 18 bases between. The CDR3 DNA reads TGTGCCAGCAGCTTGAGGGGGGGTAAGGGGAGCCAAGAGACCCAGTACTTC. Translation: CASSLRGGKGSQETQYF.

V and J are TRBV4-1 and TRBJ2-3, with a tentative D call TRBD2 (5 bases). Between the trimmed V and J ends, which lost 1 base and 8 bases, there was a span of 19 bases. Germline loops: CDR1 MGHRA, CDR2 YSYEKL. CDR3 length equals 16 residues. The CDR3, as DNA: TGCGCCAGCAGCCAAGGCAGAGGTGGGCTAGCTGGTACGCAGTATTTT. Its translation is CASSQGRGGLAGTQYF.

This chain links TRBV5-6 with TRBJ2-1; 8 bases match TRBD2. CDR3 length: 16 residues. Losses at the gene ends were 4 bases for V and 8 bases for J; bases not matched to a gene: 14. Germline V CDR1 and CDR2: SGHDT, YYEEEE. CDR3 sequence: CASSATVGAGADEQFF. The CDR3 region has the DNA TGTGCCAGCAGCGCTACGGTTGGAGCGGGAGCCGATGAGCAGTTCTTC.

The gene calls are TRBV27 and TRBJ2-1; tentatively, D is TRBD1 (6 bases). V was clipped by 6 bases and J by 3 bases, with 21 bases between them. Germline V gives CDR1 MNHEY, CDR2 SMNVEV (reference sequence). This CDR3 has 17 residues. CDR3 protein: CASRGPDSPTGYNEQFF. The CDR3 DNA reads as TGTGCCAGCAGGGGACCCGACAGCCCGACAGGCTACAATGAGCAGTTCTTC.

The rearrangement uses TRBV7-2 and TRBJ2-7; the match to TRBD2 covers 11 bases. With V trimmed by 6 bases and J by 3 bases, 7 bases remained unmatched. The CDR3 loop spans 15 amino acids. CDR1 SGHTA and CDR2 FQGNSA come from the germline V gene. CDR3 amino acids: CASRQLAGVVYEQYF. In DNA form, the CDR3 reads TGTGCCAGCAGGCAACTAGCGGGAGTCGTCTACGAGCAGTACTTC.

The chain employs TRBV6-5 and TRBJ2-1; D may be TRBD1 (6 bases). Per the germline V gene, CDR1 is MNHEY and CDR2 is SVGAGI. This CDR3 spans 15 amino acids. Trimming removed 0 bases from V and 2 bases from J, with 8 bases in between. As DNA, the CDR3 is TGTGCCAGCAGTTACTCGGGGGACACCTACAATGAGCAGTTCTTC. Encoded protein: CASSYSGDTYNEQFF.

This clone was counted a single time. Other DNA sequences in the sample encode the same CDR3. The chain employs TRBV11-2 and TRBJ1-5; D is undetermined. Germline CDR1 and CDR2: SGHAT and FQNNGV. With 1 base removed from V and 3 bases from J, the gap between germline ends came to 7 bases. The CDR3 consists of 14 residues. The CDR3, as DNA: TGTGCCAGCAGCTTAGGAGGGTTCAATCAGCCCCAGCATTTT. Residues: CASSLGGFNQPQHF. The whole variable domain, filled in from reference TRBV11-2 and TRBJ1-5, reads EAGVAQSPRYKIIEKRQSVAFWCNPISGHATLYWYQQILGQGPKLLIQFQNNGVVDDSQLPKDRFSAERLKGVDSTLKIQPAKLEDSAVYLCASSLGGFNQPQHFGDGTRLSIL.

The J gene is TRBJ2-1, the V gene TRBV28, with D possibly TRBD2 on 5 matching bases. V was cut by 2 bases and J by 10 bases, with 9 bases left in between. The germline V gene encodes CDR1 MDHEN and CDR2 SYDVKM. The CDR3 spans 12 residues. The CDR3 loop is CASSLTTGEQFF. Here the CDR3 DNA reads TGTGCCAGCAGTTTAACAACGGGAGAGCAGTTCTTC.

V gene TRBV4-3 combines with J gene TRBJ1-2, with D unresolved. This CDR3 region has 14 residues. Germline lookup yields CDR1 LGHNA and CDR2 YSLEER. The ends were cut back, 0 bases at V and 4 bases at J, with 9 bases in the middle. The DNA for the CDR3 is TGCGCCAGCAGCCAAGAGAGCGGCCTCTATGGCTACACCTTC. This codes for CASSQESGLYGYTF.

This chain connects TRBV4-3 to TRBJ1-6; 8 bases map to TRBD1. The germline gives CDR1 LGHNA, CDR2 YSLEER. Trimming at V came to 0 bases and at J to 9 bases, leaving 1 base not matched to a gene. The CDR3 has 14 amino acids. The CDR3 is CASSQDTGGSPLHF. The CDR3 DNA reads TGCGCCAGCAGCCAAGATACAGGGGGTTCACCCCTCCACTTT.

The chain couples TRBV19 to TRBJ2-6; D uncertain. CDR1 and CDR2 (germline): LNHDA, SQIVND (reference sequence). This CDR3 is 14 amino acids long. Trimming left V 5 bases short and J 0 bases short, with 5 bases between. CDR3 sequence reads: CASSASSGANVLTF. CDR3 nucleotides: TGTGCCAGTAGTGCGAGCTCTGGGGCCAACGTCCTGACTTTC.

This clone has a single count. The chain carries TRBV6-2 or TRBV6-3 and TRBJ1-6; the D is unclear. The germline V gene encodes CDR1 MNHEY and CDR2 SVGEGT. The CDR3 covers 15 residues. V was clipped by 2 bases and J by 7 bases, with 12 bases between them. CDR3 DNA: TGTGCCAGCAGTTACGCAATAGCTAGGAATTCACCCCTCCACTTT. Translation gives CASSYAIARNSPLHF.

V and J are TRBV28 and TRBJ1-3; tentative D call: TRBD1 (6 bases). Between the trimmed V and J ends, which lost 8 bases and 0 bases, there was a span of 11 bases. Germline V CDR1 and CDR2: MDHEN, SYDVKM. The CDR3 totals 14 residues. Here the CDR3 DNA reads TGTGCCAGCGTCACAGGGCACTCTGGAAACACCATATATTTT. Its translation is CASVTGHSGNTIYF.

This chain joins TRBV3-1 (or the pseudogene TRBV3-2) and TRBJ2-7; 9 bases are a match to TRBD2. The CDR3 is made up of 14 amino acids. Losses at the gene ends were 4 bases for V and 3 bases for J; bases not matched to a gene: 4. CDR1 and CDR2 from the germline V gene are LGHDT and YNNKEL (reference sequence). The CDR3 protein is CASSLAGEIYEQYF. The CDR3 DNA reads as TGTGCCAGCAGCCTAGCGGGAGAGATCTACGAGCAGTACTTC.

This clone was detected only once. The chain joins TRBV4-1 to TRBJ1-6, with TRBD1 matching over 11 bases. The CDR3 is made up of 16 amino acids. The trim removed 0 bases at V and 9 bases at J, leaving 4 bases unmatched. Germline CDR1 MGHRA, CDR2 YSYEKL. For the CDR3, the DNA is TGCGCCAGCAGCCAAGAAGGGACAGGGGGAGGTTCACCCCTCCACTTT. Protein product: CASSQEGTGGGSPLHF.

The chain joins TRBV24-1 to TRBJ2-5, with 9 bases aligning to TRBD1. The CDR3 runs 15 residues. Germline V gene lookup returns CDR1 KGHDR and CDR2 SFDVKD. V dropped 3 bases and J dropped 5; count of bases not matched to a gene: 6. CDR3 DNA: TGTGCCACCAGTGATCGAAACAGGGGGCGGGAGACCCAGTACTTC. Protein sequence: CATSDRNRGRETQYF.

The chain employs TRBV19 and TRBJ1-5; 10 bases align to TRBD1. V shed 5 bases and J 7 bases; nucleotides not matched to a gene: 11. This CDR3 has 16 residues. Germline-derived CDR1 and CDR2 are LNHDA and SQIVND (reference sequence). The CDR3 protein is CASSFLDRGQGQPQHF. DNA for the CDR3: TGTGCCAGTAGTTTTCTCGACAGGGGGCAGGGACAGCCCCAGCATTTT.

The chain links TRBV5-4 to TRBJ1-2; D remains unclear. The CDR3 is 15 amino acids. The germline gives CDR1 SGHNT, CDR2 YYREEE (reference sequence). The V and J ends lost 4 bases and 3 bases respectively, with 16 bases between them. Written as DNA, the CDR3 is TGTGCCAGCAGCCTATTTGGGAGGGAGGACTATGGCTACACCTTC. Its protein is CASSLFGREDYGYTF.

The chain combines TRBV2 with TRBJ2-1; the match to TRBD2 covers 7 bases. V lost 7 bases, J lost 5 bases, and 11 bases stayed unmatched. This CDR3 has 15 residues. In germline, CDR1 is SNHLY, CDR2 FYNNEI. The CDR3 nucleotides read TGTGCCAGCACGCAAGGCGGGAGTGGGAACAATGAGCAGTTCTTC. Protein: CASTQGGSGNNEQFF. The whole variable domain, filled in from reference TRBV2 and TRBJ2-1, reads EPEVTQTPSHQVTQMGQEVILRCVPISNHLYFYWYRQILGQKVEFLVSFYNNEISEKSEIFDDQFSVERPDGSNFTLKIRSTKLEDSAMYFCASTQGGSGNNEQFFGPGTRLTVL.

The count of this clone is one. The rearrangement uses TRBV6-5 and TRBJ1-5; 7 bases map to TRBD1. This CDR3 comprises 13 residues. Germline trimming cut 5 bases from V and 4 bases from J; bases unmatched to any gene: 2. The germline V gene has CDR1 MNHEY and CDR2 SVGAGI. The CDR3 region has the DNA TGTGCCAGCAGTCCCAGGGGGAATCAGCCCCAGCATTTT. Translated: CASSPRGNQPQHF.

The chain is built from TRBV18 and TRBJ2-1; TRBD2 might be the D (6 bases). Deletions cut 2 bases from V and 3 bases from J, with 11 bases between. The germline V gene encodes CDR1 KGHSH and CDR2 LQKENI. The CDR3 runs 15 residues. CDR3 amino acids: CASSPYREDYNEQFF. DNA for the CDR3: TGTGCCAGCTCACCATATAGGGAGGACTACAATGAGCAGTTCTTC.

The chain links TRBV5-4 to TRBJ2-5; 7 bases are shared with TRBD1. This CDR3 is 13 amino acids long. Germline CDR1 SGHNT, CDR2 YYREEE (reference sequence). After removal of 6 bases from V and 0 bases from J, the junction contained 2 bases not matched to a gene. CDR3 in DNA: TGTGCCAGCAAACAGGGGAACCAAGAGACCCAGTACTTC. This encodes CASKQGNQETQYF.

The V and J genes are TRBV9 and TRBJ1-2, with TRBD1 matching over 7 bases. The J segment lost 3 bases and the V segment lost 3 bases, leaving 5 bases of the junction unmatched. The CDR3 is made up of 14 amino acids. The germline V gene has CDR1 SGDLS and CDR2 YYNGEE. CDR3 nucleotide sequence: TGTGCCAGCAGCGCGACCGACAGGGACTATGGCTACACCTTC. It encodes CASSATDRDYGYTF.

This sequence joins TRBV5-4 and TRBJ1-2, with D possibly matching TRBD1 (6 bases). Germline V lookup: CDR1 SGHNT, CDR2 YYREEE (reference sequence). Trimming took 3 bases from V and 4 from J, leaving 19 bases between them. The CDR3 extends over 16 amino acids. The CDR3 loop is CASSSPQGRAPYGYTF. The CDR3 bases are TGTGCCAGCAGCTCCCCACAGGGACGCGCCCCCTATGGCTACACCTTC. Full variable domain (outside the CDR3, taken from reference TRBV5-4 and TRBJ1-2): ETGVTQSPTHLIKTRGQQVTLRCSSQSGHNTVSWYQQALGQGPQFIFQYYREEENGRGNFPPRFSGLQFPNYSSELNVNALELDDSALYLCASSSPQGRAPYGYTFGSGTRLTVV.

The rearrangement links TRBV19 to TRBJ1-1, with D tentatively TRBD1 (6 bases). Germline CDR1 reads LNHDA; CDR2 reads SQIVND (reference sequence). There are 17 residues in the CDR3. V lost 6 bases and J lost 1, with 21 bases in between. Here the CDR3 DNA reads TGTGCCAGTAGCCCCTTTAGGGGGGGTGCGGGGAACACTGAAGCTTTCTTT. Translation: CASSPFRGGAGNTEAFF.

V usage is TRBV2 and J usage is TRBJ1-6; TRBD1 agrees at 7 bases. J lost 7 bases, V lost 2 bases, and 14 bases had no gene match. Per the germline V gene, CDR1 is SNHLY and CDR2 is FYNNEI. The CDR3 totals 18 residues. In DNA form, the CDR3 reads TGTGCCAGCAGTGAAATCGCCCCACACAGGGGTCAGAATTCACCCCTCCACTTT. Residues: CASSEIAPHRGQNSPLHF.

Comments on this clone: This specimen includes other DNA sequences encoding the same CDR3. The V call is TRBV28, the J call TRBJ2-7, with 7 positions matching TRBD1. V shed 5 bases, J shed 4 bases, and the junction held 8 bases outside the gene matches. CDR1 is MDHEN, CDR2 SYDVKM, per germline. This CDR3 is built from 14 residues. The CDR3, as DNA: TGTGCCAGCAGTCCTCCGGGACAGCTGTACGAGCAGTACTTC. This gives the protein CASSPPGQLYEQYF.

The chain joins TRBV19 to TRBJ1-5; D is possibly TRBD1 (6 bases). This CDR3 contains 14 residues. Germline V gene sequence: CDR1 LNHDA, CDR2 SQIVND (reference sequence). Trimming shortened V by 5 bases and J by 5 bases, and 13 bases separated the two germline ends. The DNA for the CDR3 is TGTGCCAGTAGTGAGGGGGAACGTGATCAGCCCCAGCATTTT. Its protein is CASSEGERDQPQHF.

The V and J genes are TRBV19 and TRBJ1-1; D uncertain. Germline loops: CDR1 LNHDA, CDR2 SQIVND (reference sequence). There are 15 residues in the CDR3. V lost 5 bases and J 1 base, leaving 14 bases between the germline ends. The CDR3 DNA sequence: TGTGCCAGTAGTGCCGGACTGGCAGGGAACACTGAAGCTTTCTTT. Encoded protein: CASSAGLAGNTEAFF. Filled out from reference TRBV19 and TRBJ1-1, the complete variable domain reads DGGITQSPKYLFRKEGQNVTLSCEQNLNHDAMYWYRQDPGQGLRLIYYSQIVNDFQKGDIAEGYSVSREKKESFPLTVTSAQKNPTAFYLCASSAGLAGNTEAFFGQGTRLTVV.

This clone was detected only once. The chain is built from TRBV5-4 and TRBJ1-4; D not certain. The CDR3 runs to 13 residues. Germline CDR1 SGHNT, CDR2 YYREEE (reference sequence). V lost 0 bases and J lost 4, with 4 bases in between. The CDR3 region has the DNA TGTGCCAGCAGCTTGGAGCTTAATGAAAAACTGTTTTTT. Translating gives CASSLELNEKLFF. The full variable domain, completed using reference TRBV5-4 and TRBJ1-4, is ETGVTQSPTHLIKTRGQQVTLRCSSQSGHNTVSWYQQALGQGPQFIFQYYREEENGRGNFPPRFSGLQFPNYSSELNVNALELDDSALYLCASSLELNEKLFFGSGTQLSVL.